This paragraph reports one TCR beta chain. Germline loops: CDR1 SGHAT, CDR2 FQNNGV. Trimming pared 1 base from V and 0 bases from J, leaving 7 bases between. CDR3 size: 14 residues. Assay: immunoSEQ multiplex PCR; the TCRdb copy retains only in-frame clones and omits some. The sample consists of almost 55,000 clones, roughly 94% of them appearing once. The data originate from a study of technical replicates of blood from a handful of donors. This clonotype was obtained from a human donor in good health. This rearrangement joins TRBV11-2 to TRBJ2-7; D is ambiguous. The material sequenced was T cells isolated from PBMCs. This chain's CDR3 is CASSLGQHSYEQYF. Here the CDR3 DNA reads TGTGCCAGCAGCTTAGGACAACACTCCTACGAGCAGTACTTC.